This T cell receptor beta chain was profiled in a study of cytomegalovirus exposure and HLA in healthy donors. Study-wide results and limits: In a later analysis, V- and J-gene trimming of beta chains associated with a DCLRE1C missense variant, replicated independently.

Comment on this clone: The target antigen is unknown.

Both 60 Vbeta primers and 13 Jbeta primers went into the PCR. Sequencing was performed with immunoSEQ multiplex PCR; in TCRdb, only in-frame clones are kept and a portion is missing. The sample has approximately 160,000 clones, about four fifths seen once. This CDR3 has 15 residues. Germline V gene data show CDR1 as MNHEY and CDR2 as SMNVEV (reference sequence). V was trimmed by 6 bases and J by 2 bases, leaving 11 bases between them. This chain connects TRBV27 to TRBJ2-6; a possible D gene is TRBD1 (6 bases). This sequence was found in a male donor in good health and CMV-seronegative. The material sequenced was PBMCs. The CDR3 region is CASRGAGAGANVLTF. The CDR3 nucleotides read TGTGCCAGCAGGGGGGCCGGCGCTGGGGCCAACGTCCTGACTTTC.